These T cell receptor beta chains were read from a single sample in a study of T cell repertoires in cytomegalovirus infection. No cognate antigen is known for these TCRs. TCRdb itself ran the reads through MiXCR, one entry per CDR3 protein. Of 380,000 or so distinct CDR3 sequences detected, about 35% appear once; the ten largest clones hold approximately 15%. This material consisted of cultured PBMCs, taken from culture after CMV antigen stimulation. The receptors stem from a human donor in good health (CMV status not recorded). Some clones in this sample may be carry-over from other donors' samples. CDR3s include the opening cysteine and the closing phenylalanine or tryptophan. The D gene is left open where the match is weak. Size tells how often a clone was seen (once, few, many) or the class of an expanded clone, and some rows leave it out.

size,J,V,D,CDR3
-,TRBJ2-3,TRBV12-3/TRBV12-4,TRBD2,CASSFGLAGFLSTDTQYF
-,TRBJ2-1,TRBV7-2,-,CASSTGGVNYNEHFF
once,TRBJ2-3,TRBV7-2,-,CASSLTWSGPLGTQYF
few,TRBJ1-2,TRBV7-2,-,CASSPTFRGDYGYTF
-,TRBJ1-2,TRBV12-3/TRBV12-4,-,CASSPGSWYGYTF
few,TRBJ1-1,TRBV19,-,CASSMIWGTEAFF
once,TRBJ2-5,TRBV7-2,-,CASSLWGGGGGGETQYF
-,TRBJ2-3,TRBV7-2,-,CASSTPTSTDTQYF
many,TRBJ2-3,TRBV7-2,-,CAEGAIASTDTQYF
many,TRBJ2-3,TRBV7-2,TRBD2,CASRLAGTDTQYF
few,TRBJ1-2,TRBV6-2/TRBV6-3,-,CASSFTLADYGYTF
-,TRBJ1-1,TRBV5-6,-,CASSLPQGMNTEAFF
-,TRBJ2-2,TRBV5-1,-,CASIQRLTPFNTGELFF
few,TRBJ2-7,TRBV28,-,CASSSGRDYEQYF
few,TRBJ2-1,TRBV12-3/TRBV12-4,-,CASSFLAEYNEQFF
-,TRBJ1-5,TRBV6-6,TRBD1,CASSYSAGQGFRQPQHF
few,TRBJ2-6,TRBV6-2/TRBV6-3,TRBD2,CASRGAGANVLTF
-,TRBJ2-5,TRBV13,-,CASSFWQGGGETQYF
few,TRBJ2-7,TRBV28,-,CASTPPPGYEQYF
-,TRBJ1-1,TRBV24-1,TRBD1,CATTGTGGSEAFF
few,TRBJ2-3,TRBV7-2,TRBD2,CASSFGREGPSSYADTQYF
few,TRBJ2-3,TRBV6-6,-,CASSIRGTDTQYF
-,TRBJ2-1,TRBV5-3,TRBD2,CASSLDQRENNEQFF
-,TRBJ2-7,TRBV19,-,CASSIKRYYEQYF
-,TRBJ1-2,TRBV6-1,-,CASRDRGSNYGYTF
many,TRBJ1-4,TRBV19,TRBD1,CASNRDRGNEKLFF
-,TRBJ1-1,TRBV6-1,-,CASTPRIGSSTEAFF
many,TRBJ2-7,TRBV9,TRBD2,CASSPLGAGGTYEQYF
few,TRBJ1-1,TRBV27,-,CASRPVGGTEAFF
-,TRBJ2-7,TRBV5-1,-,CASSLDNTPYEQYF
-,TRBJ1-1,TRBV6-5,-,CASSYGAGGGTEAFF
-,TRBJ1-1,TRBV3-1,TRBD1,CASSQTGANTEAFF
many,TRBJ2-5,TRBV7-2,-,CASRQLEETQYF
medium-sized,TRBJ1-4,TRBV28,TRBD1,CASSLIKTGGHEKLFF
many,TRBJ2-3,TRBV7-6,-,CASSLGVWWGDTQYF
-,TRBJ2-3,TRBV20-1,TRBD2,CSAELAGGRDTQYF
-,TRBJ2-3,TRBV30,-,CAWVHPNDGKAVLGTQYF
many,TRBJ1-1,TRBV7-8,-,CASTDWGGSAMNTEAFF
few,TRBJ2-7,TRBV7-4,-,CASSLSSTGTLVDF
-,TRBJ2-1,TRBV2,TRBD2,CASSGLAANEQFF
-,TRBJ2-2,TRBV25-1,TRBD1,CASSTGYTGELFF
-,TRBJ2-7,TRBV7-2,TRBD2,CASSLAGRSGRLFSYEQYF
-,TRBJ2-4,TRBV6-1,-,CASREDPGGLNIQYF
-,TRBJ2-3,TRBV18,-,CASSPARLGDTQYF